The T cell receptor beta chain under discussion was sequenced for a study of blood T cell repertoires in COVID-19. Study-level background: COVID-19 samples from acute and convalescent phases originated in the United States, Italy and Spain. Sources were T cells, B-cell-depleted T cells, or PBMCs; the material itself was cDNA or gDNA.

Per the study methods: Quantification of nucleated cells was approximated via reference gene primer amplification. Assay: immunoSEQ multiplex PCR; the TCRdb copy retains only in-frame clones and omits some. The V and J calls and clone size were taken over from that table, and D and trimming were inferred from the DNA. The table includes over 60,000 clones, 65% to 90% detected once. Sequences were obtained from peripheral blood. This TCR was recovered from a man of 80 years or more with active COVID-19.

The CDR3 region has the DNA TGTGCCAGCAGCTCCTCGGACAGGGTGATCTGGACTGAAGCTTTCTTT. Translation gives CASSSSDRVIWTEAFF. The V and J genes are TRBV5-5 and TRBJ1-1, with TRBD1 identical over 8 bases. Trimming cost V 3 bases and J 5 bases; bases outside gene matches: 12. Per germline, CDR1 SGHKS and CDR2 YYEKEE (reference sequence). The CDR3 is 16 residues long.